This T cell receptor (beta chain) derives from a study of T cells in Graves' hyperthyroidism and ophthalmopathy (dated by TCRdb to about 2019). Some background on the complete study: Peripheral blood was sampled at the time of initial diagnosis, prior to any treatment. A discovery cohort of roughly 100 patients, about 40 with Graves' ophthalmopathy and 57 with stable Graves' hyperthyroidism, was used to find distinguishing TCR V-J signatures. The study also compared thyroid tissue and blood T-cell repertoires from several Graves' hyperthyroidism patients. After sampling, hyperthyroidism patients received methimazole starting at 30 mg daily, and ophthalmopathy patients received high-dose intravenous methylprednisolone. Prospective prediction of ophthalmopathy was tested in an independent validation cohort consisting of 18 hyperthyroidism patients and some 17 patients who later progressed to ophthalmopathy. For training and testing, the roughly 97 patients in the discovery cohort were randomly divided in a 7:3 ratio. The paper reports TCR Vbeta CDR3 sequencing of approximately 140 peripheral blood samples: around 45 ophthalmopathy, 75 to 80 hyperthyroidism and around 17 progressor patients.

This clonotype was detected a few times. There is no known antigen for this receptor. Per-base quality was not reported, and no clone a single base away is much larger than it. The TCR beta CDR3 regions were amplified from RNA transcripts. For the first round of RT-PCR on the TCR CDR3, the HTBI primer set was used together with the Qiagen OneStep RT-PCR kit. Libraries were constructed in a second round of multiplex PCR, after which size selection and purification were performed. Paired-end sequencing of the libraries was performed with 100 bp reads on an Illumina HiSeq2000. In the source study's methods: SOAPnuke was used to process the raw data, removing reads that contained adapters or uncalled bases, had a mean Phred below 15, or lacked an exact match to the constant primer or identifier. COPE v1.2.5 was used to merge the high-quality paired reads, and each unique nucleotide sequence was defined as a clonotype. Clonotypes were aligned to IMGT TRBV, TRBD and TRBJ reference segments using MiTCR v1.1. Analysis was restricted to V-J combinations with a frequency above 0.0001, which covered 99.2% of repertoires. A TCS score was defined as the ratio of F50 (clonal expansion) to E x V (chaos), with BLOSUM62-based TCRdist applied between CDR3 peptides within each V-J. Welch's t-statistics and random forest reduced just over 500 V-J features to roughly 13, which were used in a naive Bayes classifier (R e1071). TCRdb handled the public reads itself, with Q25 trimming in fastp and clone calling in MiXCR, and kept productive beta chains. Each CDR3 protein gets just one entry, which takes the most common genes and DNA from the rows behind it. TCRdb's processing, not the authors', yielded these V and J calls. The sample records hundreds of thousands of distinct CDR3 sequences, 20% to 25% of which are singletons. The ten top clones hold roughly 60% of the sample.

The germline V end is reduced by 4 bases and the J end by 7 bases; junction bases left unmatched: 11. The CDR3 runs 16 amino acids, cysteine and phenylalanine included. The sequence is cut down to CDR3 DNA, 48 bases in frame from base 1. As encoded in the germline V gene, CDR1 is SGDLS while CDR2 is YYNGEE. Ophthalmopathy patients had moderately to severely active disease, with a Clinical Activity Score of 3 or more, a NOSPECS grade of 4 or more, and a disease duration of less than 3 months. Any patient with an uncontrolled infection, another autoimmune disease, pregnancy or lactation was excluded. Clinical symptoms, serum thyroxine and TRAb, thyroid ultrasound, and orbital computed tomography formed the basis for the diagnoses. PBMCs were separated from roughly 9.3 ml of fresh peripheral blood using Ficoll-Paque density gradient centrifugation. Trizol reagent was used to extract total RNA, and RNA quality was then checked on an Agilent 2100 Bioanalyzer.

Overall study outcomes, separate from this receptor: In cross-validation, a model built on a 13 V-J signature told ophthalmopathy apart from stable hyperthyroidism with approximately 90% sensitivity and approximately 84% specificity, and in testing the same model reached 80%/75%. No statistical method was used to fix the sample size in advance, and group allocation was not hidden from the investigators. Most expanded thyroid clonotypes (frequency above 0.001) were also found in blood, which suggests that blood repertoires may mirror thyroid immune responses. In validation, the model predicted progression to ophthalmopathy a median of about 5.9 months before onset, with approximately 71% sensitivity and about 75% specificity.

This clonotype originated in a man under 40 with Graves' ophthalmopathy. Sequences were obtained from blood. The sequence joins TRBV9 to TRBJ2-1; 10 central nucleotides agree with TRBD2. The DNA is TGTGCCAGCAGCCCCGGGGGAGCGGGAGGGCGGAATGAGCAGTTCTTC. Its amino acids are CASSPGGAGGRNEQFF.